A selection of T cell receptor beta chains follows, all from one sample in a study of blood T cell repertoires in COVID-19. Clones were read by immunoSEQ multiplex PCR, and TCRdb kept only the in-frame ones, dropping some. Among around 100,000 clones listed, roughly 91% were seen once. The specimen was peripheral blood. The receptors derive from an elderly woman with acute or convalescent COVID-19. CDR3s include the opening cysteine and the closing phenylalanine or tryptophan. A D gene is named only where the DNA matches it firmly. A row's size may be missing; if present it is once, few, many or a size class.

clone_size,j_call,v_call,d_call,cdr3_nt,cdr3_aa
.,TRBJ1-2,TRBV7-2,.,TGTGCCAGCAGCTTAATTAAAGGAGAGGGCTACACCTTC,CASSLIKGEGYTF
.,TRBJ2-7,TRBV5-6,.,TGTGCCAGCAGCCCTTCTCCAGGGCCTGCCAGCGAGCAGTACTTC,CASSPSPGPASEQYF
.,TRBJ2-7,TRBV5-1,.,TGCGCCAGCAGCCCACTAGACGGAATGGGGGGAGTCGAGCAGTACTTC,CASSPLDGMGGVEQYF
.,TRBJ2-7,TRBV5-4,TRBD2,TGTGCCAGCAGCTTGGGCGTGACTAGCGGGTACGAGCAGTACTTC,CASSLGVTSGYEQYF
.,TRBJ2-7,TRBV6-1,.,TGTGCCAGCAGTGAAGCGCTGGCTTACTACGAGCAGTACTTC,CASSEALAYYEQYF
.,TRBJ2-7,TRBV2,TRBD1,TGTGCCAGCAGTGGGGGACAGTCCTACGAGCAGTACTTC,CASSGGQSYEQYF
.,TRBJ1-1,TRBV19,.,TGTGCCAGTAGTCGGGATCTTCTTGACAAGGGAGCTTTCTTT,CASSRDLLDKGAFF
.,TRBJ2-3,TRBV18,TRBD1,TGTGCCAGCTCACCGGGGACAGGGATGGATACGCAGTATTTT,CASSPGTGMDTQYF
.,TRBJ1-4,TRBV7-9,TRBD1,TGTGCCAGCAGCTCCGGGTGGGGGGACAGCAATGAAAAACTGTTTTTT,CASSSGWGDSNEKLFF
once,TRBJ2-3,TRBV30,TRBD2,TGTGCCTGGAGCGTCGGAGCGGGGGGGCTCCATACGCAGTATTTT,CAWSVGAGGLHTQYF
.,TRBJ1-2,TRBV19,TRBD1,TGTGCCAGTACGGATGGGGAAGACAGGGGGAATCTTAACTATGGCTACACCTTC,CASTDGEDRGNLNYGYTF
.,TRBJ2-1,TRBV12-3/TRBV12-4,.,TGTGCCAGCAGTTTAGTATGGAGGAATGAGCAGTTCTTC,CASSLVWRNEQFF
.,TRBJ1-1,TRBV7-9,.,TGTGCCAGCGCCCGGGACACGAACACTGAAGCTTTCTTT,CASARDTNTEAFF
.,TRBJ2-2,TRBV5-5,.,TGTGCCAGCAGCACCGCGGCGAGACGGGACACCGGGGAGCTGTTTTTT,CASSTAARRDTGELFF
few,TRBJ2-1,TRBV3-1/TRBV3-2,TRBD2,TGTGCCAGCAGCCAACCTAGCGGGAGGGGCAATGAGCAGTTCTTC,CASSQPSGRGNEQFF
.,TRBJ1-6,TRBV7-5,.,TGTGCCAGAAGCTTAGACAGGGGCAATAATTCACCCCTCCACTTT,CARSLDRGNNSPLHF
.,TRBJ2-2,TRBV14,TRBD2,TGTGCCAGCAGCCGGGCGGGACTAGAAGGTTCCGGGGAGCTGTTTTTT,CASSRAGLEGSGELFF
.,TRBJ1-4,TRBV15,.,TGTGCCACCAGCAGAGAACTTAATGAAAAACTGTTTTTT,CATSRELNEKLFF
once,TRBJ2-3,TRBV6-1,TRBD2,TGTGCCAGCAGTGGAAGACGGTTAGCGGGGGAGGGAACAGATACGCAGTATTTT,CASSGRRLAGEGTDTQYF
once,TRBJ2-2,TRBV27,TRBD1,TGTGCCAGCAGTTTATCTGGGACAGGACAATCTGGATTCACCGGGGAGCTGTTTTTT,CASSLSGTGQSGFTGELFF
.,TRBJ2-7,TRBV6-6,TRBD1,TGTGCCAGCACCGGGACAGGGGGTGCCGAGCAGTACTTC,CASTGTGGAEQYF
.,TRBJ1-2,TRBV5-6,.,TGTGCCAGCAGCGGGCAGACAGGCAGGGAGAGCTACACCTTC,CASSGQTGRESYTF
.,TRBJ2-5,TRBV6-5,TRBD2,TGTGCCAGCAGACCGGGAGGTCGGGAGACCCAGTACTTC,CASRPGGRETQYF
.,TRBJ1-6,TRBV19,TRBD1,TGTGCCAGTTCACAGGGACAGGGCTCTTGGAATTCACCCCTCCACTTT,CASSQGQGSWNSPLHF
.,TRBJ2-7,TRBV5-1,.,TGCGCCAGCAGCTTGTGGGAGACTAAAGGTTTCGACGAGCAGTACTTC,CASSLWETKGFDEQYF
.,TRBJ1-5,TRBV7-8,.,TGTGCCAGCAGCTTACCGGGGGATCAGCCCCAGCATTTT,CASSLPGDQPQHF
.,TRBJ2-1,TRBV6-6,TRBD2,TGTGCCAGCAGTTCCGGGGGGGGTGGCTGGCTCAATGAGCAGTTCTTC,CASSSGGGGWLNEQFF
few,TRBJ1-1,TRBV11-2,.,TGTGCCAGCAGCTTAGATCAGGGGACAAACACTGAAGCTTTCTTT,CASSLDQGTNTEAFF
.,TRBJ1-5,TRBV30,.,TGTGCCTGGAGTCAACAGAGCAATCAGCCCCAGCATTTT,CAWSQQSNQPQHF
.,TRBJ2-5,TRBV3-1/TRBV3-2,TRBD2,TGTGCCAGCAGCCAAGGTATAGCGGGAGGAGGAGAGACCCAGTACTTC,CASSQGIAGGGETQYF
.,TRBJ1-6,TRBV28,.,TGTGCCAGCAGTTTAGGGACAAATAATTCACCCCTCCACTTT,CASSLGTNNSPLHF
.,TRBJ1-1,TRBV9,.,TGTGCCAGCAGCCCCATCCAGGGGAACACTGAAGCTTTCTTT,CASSPIQGNTEAFF
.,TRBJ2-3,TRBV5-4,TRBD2,TGTGCCAGCAGCTCACCCCTGGGGTTACTAGCGGGGGCCACCACAGATACGCAGTATTTT,CASSSPLGLLAGATTDTQYF
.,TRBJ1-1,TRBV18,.,TGTGCCAGCTCACCACCTCAAGGGGCCGCAGGTCCCACTGAAGCTTTCTTT,CASSPPQGAAGPTEAFF